These 20 T cell receptor beta chains originate from one sample sequenced in a study of T cell responses to AZD1222 COVID-19 vaccine. Clones were read by immunoSEQ multiplex PCR, and TCRdb kept only the in-frame ones, dropping some. The repertoire holds tens of thousands of clones, with over 75% as singletons. Sequencing was performed on peripheral blood, taken on day 0 of AZD1222 vaccination. The receptors were sampled from an adult in good health.

This clone was observed a few times. CDR3 in DNA: TGTGCCACTTCGGACAGGGGGATCGGGGAGCTGTTTTTT. Translating it yields CATSDRGIGELFF. The rearrangement joins TRBV19 to TRBJ2-2, with TRBD1 matching 10 bases. Unmatched junction bases numbered 6, after V lost 10 bases and J lost 7 bases. CDR3 length equals 13 residues. Germline V lookup: CDR1 LNHDA, CDR2 SQIVND (reference sequence).

This clone was observed a few times. This chain uses TRBV13 with TRBJ1-1; D is ambiguous. The CDR3 consists of 14 residues. Germline V lookup: CDR1 PRHDT, CDR2 FYEKMQ (reference sequence). V lost 5 bases to trimming and J lost 5 bases, with 15 bases between them. Written as DNA, the CDR3 is TGTGCCAGCAGCCTCAACGGGGTGGGTACTGAAGCTTTCTTT. The encoded protein is CASSLNGVGTEAFF.

The V call is TRBV19, the J call TRBJ2-3, with 7 bases lining up with TRBD2. Germline CDR1 LNHDA, CDR2 SQIVND (reference sequence). V shed 6 bases, J shed 6 bases, and the junction held 9 bases outside the gene matches. This CDR3 spans 14 amino acids. This CDR3 is CASREGGARDTQYF. The CDR3 DNA sequence: TGTGCCAGTAGGGAGGGAGGGGCACGGGATACGCAGTATTTT.

The rearrangement links TRBV5-1 to TRBJ1-2; D is perhaps TRBD1 (6 bases). The germline V gene encodes CDR1 SGHRS and CDR2 YFSETQ. CDR3 length: 14 amino acids. Trimming removed 8 bases from V and 2 bases from J, with 16 bases in between. In DNA, the CDR3 is TGCGCCAGTTATCCGGGGACACTGAACTATGGCTACACCTTC. It is translated as CASYPGTLNYGYTF.

This clone was seen a few times. The genes are TRBV5-1 and TRBJ2-1; D remains ambiguous. Trimming took 1 base from V and 7 from J, leaving 9 bases between them. Germline lookup yields CDR1 SGHRS and CDR2 YFSETQ. The CDR3 extends over 13 amino acids. CDR3 nucleotide sequence: TGCGCCAGCAGCTTGTCGAAAGGGAATGAGCAGTTCTTC. It encodes CASSLSKGNEQFF.

This clone occurred a few times. The chain recombines TRBV5-6 with TRBJ2-7, with D perhaps TRBD2 (7 bases). The CDR3 length is 18 residues. V was cut by 0 bases and J by 7 bases, with 26 bases left in between. Germline V CDR1 and CDR2: SGHDT, YYEEEE. CDR3 coding DNA: TGTGCCAGCAGCTTGGAATTTGGGGCGGGGGCGCCGGCGCGGGAGCAGTACTTC. Protein: CASSLEFGAGAPAREQYF.

The chain joins TRBV3-1 (or the pseudogene TRBV3-2) to TRBJ1-1; D call uncertain. The CDR3 loop spans 12 amino acids. Germline V gene sequence: CDR1 LGHDT, CDR2 YNNKEL (reference sequence). V dropped 1 base and J dropped 6 bases, with 6 bases sitting between them. The CDR3 DNA is TGTGCCAGCAGCCAAGTGGCTTCTGAAGCTTTCTTT. Its protein product is CASSQVASEAFF.

This chain uses TRBV4-1 with TRBJ1-3; TRBD1 might be the D (6 bases). V lost 3 bases to trimming and J lost 0 bases, with 9 bases between them. Germline values: CDR1 MGHRA, CDR2 YSYEKL. This CDR3 contains 15 residues. CDR3 region: CASSHAGDSGNTIYF. Written as DNA, the CDR3 is TGCGCCAGCAGCCACGCAGGGGACTCTGGAAACACCATATATTTT.

This sequence joins TRBV5-1 and TRBJ2-3, with TRBD1 identical over 7 bases. Looked up from germline, CDR1 is SGHRS and CDR2 is YFSETQ. The V gene end was trimmed by 5 bases and the J gene end by 6 bases; junction bases not matched to a gene: 12. This CDR3 comprises 15 residues. CDR3 bases: TGCGCCAGCAGGAACAGGGGATTAGAAGTGGATACGCAGTATTTT. It is translated as CASRNRGLEVDTQYF.

V and J are TRBV30 and TRBJ1-5, with no clear D. Germline V gene sequence: CDR1 GTSNPN, CDR2 SVGIG (reference sequence). Trimming shortened V by 2 bases and J by 4 bases, and 15 bases separated the two germline ends. This CDR3 region has 15 residues. The CDR3 reads CAWSQNSGANQPQHF. The CDR3 DNA sequence: TGTGCCTGGAGTCAAAACTCGGGAGCAAATCAGCCCCAGCATTTT.

The gene calls are TRBV6-5 and TRBJ1-6; unclear D gene. Trimming cost V 0 bases and J 3 bases, with 9 bases left between them. The CDR3 covers 16 residues. The V gene's germline CDR1 is MNHEY and CDR2 SVGAGI. For the CDR3, the DNA is TGTGCCAGCAGTTACTCGATGGGCAGCTATAATTCACCCCTCCACTTT. Residues: CASSYSMGSYNSPLHF.

This chain links TRBV6-5 with TRBJ1-2, with D perhaps matching TRBD1 (6 bases). Germline V CDR1 and CDR2: MNHEY, SVGAGI. The CDR3 loop spans 14 amino acids. Trimming took 5 bases from V and 3 from J, leaving 13 bases between them. In DNA form, the CDR3 reads TGTGCCAGCAGTCCCAATGCAGGGGACTATGGCTACACCTTC. Its protein product is CASSPNAGDYGYTF.

In this sample, this clone turned up a few times. V usage is TRBV11-3 and J usage is TRBJ2-1, with 13 bases that match TRBD2. This CDR3 comprises 18 residues. Germline V CDR1 and CDR2: SGHNT, YENEEA. The V gene end was trimmed by 0 bases and the J gene end by 7 bases; junction bases not matched to a gene: 9. The CDR3 here is CASSLDGTGTSGENEQFF. Written as DNA, the CDR3 is TGTGCCAGCAGCTTAGACGGAACAGGGACTAGCGGGGAGAATGAGCAGTTCTTC.

J is TRBJ1-1 and V is TRBV18; TRBD1 agrees at 9 bases. Unmatched junction bases numbered 12, after V lost 4 bases and J lost 9 bases. Germline CDR1 reads KGHSH; CDR2 reads LQKENI. This CDR3 spans 15 amino acids. CDR3: CASSQGQGNRAQAFF. CDR3 sequence (DNA): TGTGCCAGCTCACAAGGACAGGGGAACCGTGCGCAAGCTTTCTTT. The full variable domain, in which reference TRBV18 and TRBJ1-1 provide the parts outside the CDR3, is NAGVMQNPRHLVRRRGQEARLRCSPMKGHSHVYWYRQLPEEGLKFMVYLQKENIIDESGMPKERFSAEFPKEGPSILRIQQVVRGDSAAYFCASSQGQGNRAQAFFGQGTRLTVV.

This chain uses TRBV6-1 with TRBJ2-5, with a weak D call TRBD1 (5 bases). The CDR3 loop spans 14 amino acids. Deletions cut 3 bases from V and 5 bases from J, with 13 bases between. Germline CDR1 and CDR2: MNHNS and SASEGT. The CDR3 protein is CASSDTRAGETQYF. The CDR3, as DNA: TGTGCCAGCAGTGACACCAGGGCAGGGGAGACCCAGTACTTC.

V is TRBV12-5 and J is TRBJ2-1, with 8 bases matching TRBD2. J gave up 10 bases and V 1 base, and 18 bases lay outside the gene matches. Germline values: CDR1 LGHNT, CDR2 FRNRAP. This CDR3 contains 18 residues. The DNA of the CDR3 is TGTGCTAGTGGTTTGGGCCCCCTTAGCGGGGCCCTTAGGTCGGAGCAGTTCTTC. It encodes CASGLGPLSGALRSEQFF.

The chain links TRBV7-3 to TRBJ2-2, with D maybe TRBD2 (6 bases). Per the germline V gene, CDR1 is SGHTA and CDR2 is FQGTGA. V was shortened by 3 bases and J by 4 bases, with 12 bases between the two germline ends. This CDR3 is 15 amino acids long. The CDR3 DNA reads TGTGCCAGCAGCTTGGGAGGACCTTCCACCGGGGAGCTGTTTTTT. Protein product: CASSLGGPSTGELFF.

The V call is TRBV7-2, the J call TRBJ1-3; D unclear. CDR3 size: 17 residues. Germline-derived CDR1 and CDR2 are SGHTA and FQGNSA. The V and J ends lost 5 bases and 2 bases respectively, with 19 bases between them. This CDR3 reads CASSLQNPSGTGNTIYF. The DNA of the CDR3 is TGTGCCAGCAGCCTCCAAAACCCGTCGGGTACTGGAAACACCATATATTTT.

This rearrangement joins TRBV5-1 to TRBJ2-5; 9 bases are a match to TRBD1. V was pared by 4 bases and J by 5 bases, with 9 bases of the junction left unmatched. This CDR3 has 15 amino acids. Germline V lookup: CDR1 SGHRS, CDR2 YFSETQ. The CDR3: CASSTTGGSGETQYF. The CDR3 DNA reads as TGCGCCAGCAGCACCACAGGGGGCTCAGGGGAGACCCAGTACTTC.

CDR3 sequence: CASSISGGRMDEQFF. The CDR3 DNA reads as TGTGCCAGCAGCATAAGCGGGGGGCGTATGGATGAGCAGTTCTTC. The V call is TRBV3-1 (or the pseudogene TRBV3-2), the J call TRBJ2-1, with 9 bases aligning to TRBD2. The junction had 10 bases not matched to a gene; V was cut back by 5 bases and J by 8 bases. The CDR3 sequence is 15 residues long. Germline CDR1 reads LGHDT; CDR2 reads YNNKEL (reference sequence).